Detailed here is one TCR beta chain. The sample originates from a study of early T cells in non-severe SARS-CoV-2 infection. Study information: Sequencing input comprised bulk RNA from unsorted whole blood; chain pairing was not available.

Via MiXCR, TCRdb re-called the 5' RACE reads, giving one row per CDR3 protein. The data show over 80,000 distinct CDR3 sequences, 11% to 15% seen once. This sequence originates from an adult who was a healthcare worker with PCR-confirmed SARS-CoV-2 infection or an uninfected control (not recorded which). The specimen was whole blood.

The CDR3 DNA reads as TGTGCCAGCAGTCTAAGACTAGCGGGGCCCAAAAACATTCAGTACTTC. Translating it yields CASSLRLAGPKNIQYF. The chain is built from TRBV28 and TRBJ2-4; 11 bases match TRBD2. Germline trimming cut 5 bases from V and 2 bases from J; bases unmatched to any gene: 5. The CDR3 extends over 16 amino acids. CDR1 is MDHEN, CDR2 SYDVKM, per germline. The full variable domain, completed using reference TRBV28 and TRBJ2-4, is DVKVTQSSRYLVKRTGEKVFLECVQDMDHENMFWYRQDPGLGLRLIYFSYDVKMKEKGDIPEGYSVSREKKERFSLILESASTNQTSMYLCASSLRLAGPKNIQYFGAGTRLSVL.